The T cell receptor (beta chain) described here comes from a study of blood T cell repertoires in COVID-19. Study-wide background: The study drew acute and convalescent COVID-19 samples from the United States, Italy and Spain. Sources were T cells, B-cell-depleted T cells, or PBMCs; the material itself was cDNA or gDNA.

This clone was picked up one time. Germline loops: CDR1 GTSNPN, CDR2 SVGIG (reference sequence). Trimming shortened V by 3 bases and J by 6 bases, and 6 bases separated the two germline ends. The CDR3 has 11 residues. In the original processing: Amplified reference gene primers provided the basis for estimating nucleated cell counts. The repertoire was sequenced with immunoSEQ multiplex PCR; TCRdb's copy has only in-frame clones and lacks some. The DNA was the basis for D and trimming; V, J and clone size are from that table. Of under 200,000 clones in the sample, over 75% were seen once. The origin of this receptor is a man aged 65-85 years with active or convalescent COVID-19. The chain combines TRBV30 with TRBJ2-1; TRBD1 is a possible D gene (5 bases). Specimen: peripheral blood. The CDR3 DNA sequence: TGTGCCTGGAGCAGGGTCAATGAGCAGTTCTTC. Translation gives CAWSRVNEQFF.